This TCR beta chain derives from a study of human T cells and chemical hapten exposure. Overall study results and limits: TCRs whose frequency exceeded 1 in 1000 remained the same following DPC sensitization.

Time point of the sample: patch test 1, 2 weeks after DPC sensitization. Sample treatment: therapeutic diphenylcyclopropenone sensitization with weekly scalp DPC. Whole blood, unfractionated, served as the material for total RNA extraction. A note on this clonotype: Its target is unknown.

Each CDR3 protein is one row after TCRdb ran MiXCR on the RACE reads. The sample records 39,000 or so distinct CDR3 sequences, 4% being singletons. The trim removed 1 base at V and 9 bases at J, leaving 7 bases unmatched. CDR1 and CDR2 (germline): SGHVS, FQNEAQ. The CDR3 length is 14 residues. This TCR came from a man between 50 and 59 years old with alopecia areata. Some clones in this sample may be carry-over from other donors' samples. The V call is TRBV7-8, the J call TRBJ1-1; 8 bases map to TRBD1. The sample consisted of whole blood, taken in connection with sensitization to the hapten diphenylcyclopropenone (DPC). The DNA of the CDR3 is TGTGCCAGCAGCTTAGGTTCAGGGGGCACGAAAGCTTTCTTT. This gives the protein CASSLGSGGTKAFF. Full variable domain (remainder filled in from reference TRBV7-8 and TRBJ1-1): GAGVSQSPRYKVAKRGQDVALRCDPISGHVSLFWYQQALGQGPEFLTYFQNEAQLDKSGLPSDRFFAERPEGSVSTLKIQRTQQEDSAVYLCASSLGSGGTKAFFGQGTRLTVV.